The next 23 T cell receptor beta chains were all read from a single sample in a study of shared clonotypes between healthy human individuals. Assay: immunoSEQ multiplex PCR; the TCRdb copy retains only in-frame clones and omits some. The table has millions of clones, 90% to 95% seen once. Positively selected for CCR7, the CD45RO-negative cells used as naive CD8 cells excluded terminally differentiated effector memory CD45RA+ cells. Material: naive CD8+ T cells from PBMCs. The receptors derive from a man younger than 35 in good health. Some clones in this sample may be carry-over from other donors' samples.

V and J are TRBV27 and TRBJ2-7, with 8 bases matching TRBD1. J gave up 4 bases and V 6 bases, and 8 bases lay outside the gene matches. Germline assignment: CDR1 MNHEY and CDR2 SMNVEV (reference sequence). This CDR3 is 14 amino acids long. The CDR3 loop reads CASRGGQAKYEQYF. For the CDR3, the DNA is TGTGCCAGCAGGGGGGGACAGGCAAAATACGAGCAGTACTTC.

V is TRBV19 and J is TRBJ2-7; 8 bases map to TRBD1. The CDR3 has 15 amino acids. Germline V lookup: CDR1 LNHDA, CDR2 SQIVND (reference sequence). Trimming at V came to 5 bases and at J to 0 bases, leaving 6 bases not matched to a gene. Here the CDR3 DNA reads TGTGCCAGTAGTGCCGGGACAGGAGCCTCCTACGAGCAGTACTTC. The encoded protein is CASSAGTGASYEQYF.

The CDR3, as DNA: TGTGCCAGCAGCTTAGGGGGGAGTCTCCTATACGAGCAGTACTTC. This translates into CASSLGGSLLYEQYF. The V and J genes are TRBV7-3 and TRBJ2-7, with TRBD2 as a possible D gene (6 bases). CDR3 length equals 15 residues. Between the trimmed V and J ends, which lost 2 bases and 4 bases, there was a span of 15 bases. Germline assignment: CDR1 SGHTA and CDR2 FQGTGA.

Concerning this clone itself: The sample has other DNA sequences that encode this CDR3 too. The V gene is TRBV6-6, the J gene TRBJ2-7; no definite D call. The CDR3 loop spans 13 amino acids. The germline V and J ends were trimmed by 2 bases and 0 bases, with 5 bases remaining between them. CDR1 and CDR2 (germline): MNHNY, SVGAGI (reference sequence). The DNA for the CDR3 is TGTGCCAGCAGTTACGGCGTCTCCTACGAGCAGTACTTC. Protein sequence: CASSYGVSYEQYF.

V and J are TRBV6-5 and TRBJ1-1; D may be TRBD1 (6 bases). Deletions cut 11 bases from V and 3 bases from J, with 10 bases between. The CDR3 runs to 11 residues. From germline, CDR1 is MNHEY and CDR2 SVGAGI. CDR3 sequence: CAGGRDTEAFF. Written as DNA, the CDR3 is TGTGCCGGGGGGCGGGACACTGAAGCTTTCTTT.

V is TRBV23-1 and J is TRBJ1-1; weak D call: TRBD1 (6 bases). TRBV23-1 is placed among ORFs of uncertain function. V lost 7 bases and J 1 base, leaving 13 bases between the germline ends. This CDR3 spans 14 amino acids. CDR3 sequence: CASTSQGGNTEAFF. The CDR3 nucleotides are TGCGCCAGCACTTCACAGGGCGGGAACACTGAAGCTTTCTTT.

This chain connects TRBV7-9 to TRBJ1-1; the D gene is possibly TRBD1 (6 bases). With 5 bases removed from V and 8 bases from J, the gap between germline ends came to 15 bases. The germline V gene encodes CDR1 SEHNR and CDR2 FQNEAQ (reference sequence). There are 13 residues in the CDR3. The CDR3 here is CASSDDRQGEAFF. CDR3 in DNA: TGTGCCAGCAGCGACGACCGCCAGGGGGAAGCTTTCTTT.

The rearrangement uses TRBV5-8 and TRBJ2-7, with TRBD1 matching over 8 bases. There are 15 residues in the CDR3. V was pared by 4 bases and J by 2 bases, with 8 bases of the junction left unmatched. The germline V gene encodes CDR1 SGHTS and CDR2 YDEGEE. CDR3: CASSTWTGSPYEQYF. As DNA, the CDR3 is TGTGCCAGCAGCACCTGGACAGGGAGCCCCTACGAGCAGTACTTC.

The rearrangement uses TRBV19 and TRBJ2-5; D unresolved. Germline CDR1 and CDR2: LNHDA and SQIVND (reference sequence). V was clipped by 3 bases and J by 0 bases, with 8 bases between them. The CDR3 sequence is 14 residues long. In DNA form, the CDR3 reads TGTGCCAGTAGTATCCTAGGGAACCAAGAGACCCAGTACTTC. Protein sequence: CASSILGNQETQYF. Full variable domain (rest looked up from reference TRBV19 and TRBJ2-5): DGGITQSPKYLFRKEGQNVTLSCEQNLNHDAMYWYRQDPGQGLRLIYYSQIVNDFQKGDIAEGYSVSREKKESFPLTVTSAQKNPTAFYLCASSILGNQETQYFGPGTRLLVL.

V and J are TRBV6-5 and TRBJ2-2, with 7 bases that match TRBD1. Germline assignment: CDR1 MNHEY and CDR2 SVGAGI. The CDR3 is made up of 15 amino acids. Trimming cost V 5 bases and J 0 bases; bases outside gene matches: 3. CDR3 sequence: CASSPTGSNTGELFF. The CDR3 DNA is TGTGCCAGCAGTCCGACAGGGTCGAACACCGGGGAGCTGTTTTTT.

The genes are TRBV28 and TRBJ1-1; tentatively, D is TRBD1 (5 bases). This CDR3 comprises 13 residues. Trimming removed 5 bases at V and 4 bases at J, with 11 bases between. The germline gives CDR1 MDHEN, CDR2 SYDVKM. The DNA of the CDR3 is TGTGCCAGCAGTGAAACAGGAGTCACTGAAGCTTTCTTT. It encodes CASSETGVTEAFF.

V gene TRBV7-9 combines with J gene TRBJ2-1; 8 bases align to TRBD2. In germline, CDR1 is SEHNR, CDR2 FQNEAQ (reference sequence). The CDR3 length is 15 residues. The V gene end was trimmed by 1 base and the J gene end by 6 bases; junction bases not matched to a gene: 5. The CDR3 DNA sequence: TGTGCCAGCAGCTTAGTTGGGCTAGCGGGCAATGAGCAGTTCTTC. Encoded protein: CASSLVGLAGNEQFF.

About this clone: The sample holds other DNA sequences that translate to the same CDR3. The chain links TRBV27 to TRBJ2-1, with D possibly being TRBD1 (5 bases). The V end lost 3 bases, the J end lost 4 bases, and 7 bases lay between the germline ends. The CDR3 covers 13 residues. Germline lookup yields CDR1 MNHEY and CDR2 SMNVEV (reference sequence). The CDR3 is CASSLGLYNEQFF. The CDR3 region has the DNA TGTGCCAGCAGTTTGGGGCTATACAATGAGCAGTTCTTC.

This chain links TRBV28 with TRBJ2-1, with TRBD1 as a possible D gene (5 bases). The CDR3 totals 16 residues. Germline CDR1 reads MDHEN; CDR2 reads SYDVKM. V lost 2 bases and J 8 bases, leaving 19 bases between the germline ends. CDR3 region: CASSLTGLNPGDEQFF. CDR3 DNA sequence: TGTGCCAGCAGTTTAACAGGATTGAACCCGGGCGATGAGCAGTTCTTC.

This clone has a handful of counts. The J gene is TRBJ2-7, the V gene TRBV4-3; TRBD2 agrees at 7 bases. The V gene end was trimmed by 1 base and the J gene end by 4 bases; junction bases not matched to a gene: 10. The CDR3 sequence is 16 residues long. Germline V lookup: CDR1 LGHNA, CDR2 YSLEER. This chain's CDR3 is CASSQAVWRETYEQYF. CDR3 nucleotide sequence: TGCGCCAGCAGCCAAGCGGTCTGGCGGGAGACTTACGAGCAGTACTTC.

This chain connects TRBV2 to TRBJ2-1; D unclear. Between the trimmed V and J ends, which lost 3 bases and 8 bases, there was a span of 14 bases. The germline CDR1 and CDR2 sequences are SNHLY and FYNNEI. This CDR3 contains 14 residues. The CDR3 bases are TGTGCCAGCAGTGAGTTTAGCAAGGGTGATGAGCAGTTCTTC. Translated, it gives CASSEFSKGDEQFF.

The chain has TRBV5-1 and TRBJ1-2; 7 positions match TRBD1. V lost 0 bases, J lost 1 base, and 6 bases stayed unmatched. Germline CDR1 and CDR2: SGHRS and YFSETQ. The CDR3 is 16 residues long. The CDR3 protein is CASSLARTGFNYGYTF. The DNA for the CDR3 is TGCGCCAGCAGCTTGGCTAGGACAGGTTTTAACTATGGCTACACCTTC.

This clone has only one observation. DNA for the CDR3: TGTGCCATCTCTGAAGGGGGCCTAACTAACTATGGCTACACCTTC. Translated: CAISEGGLTNYGYTF. The V and J genes are TRBV10-3 and TRBJ1-2; 7 bases align to TRBD1. Germline V gives CDR1 ENHRY, CDR2 SYGVKD. Unmatched junction bases numbered 9, after V lost 8 bases and J lost 0 bases. This CDR3 has 15 residues.

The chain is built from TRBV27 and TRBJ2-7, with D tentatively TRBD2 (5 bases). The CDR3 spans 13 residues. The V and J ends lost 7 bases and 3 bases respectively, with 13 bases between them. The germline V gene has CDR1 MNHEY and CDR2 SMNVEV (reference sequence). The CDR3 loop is CASTPMGSYEQYF. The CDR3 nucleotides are TGTGCCAGCACCCCGATGGGGAGCTACGAGCAGTACTTC.

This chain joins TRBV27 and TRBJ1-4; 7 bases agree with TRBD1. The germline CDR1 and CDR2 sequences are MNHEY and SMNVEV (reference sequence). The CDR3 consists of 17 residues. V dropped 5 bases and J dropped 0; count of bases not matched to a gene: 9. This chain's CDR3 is CASSTLPGQSTNEKLFF. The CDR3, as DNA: TGTGCCAGCAGTACCCTTCCGGGACAGTCAACTAATGAAAAACTGTTTTTT.

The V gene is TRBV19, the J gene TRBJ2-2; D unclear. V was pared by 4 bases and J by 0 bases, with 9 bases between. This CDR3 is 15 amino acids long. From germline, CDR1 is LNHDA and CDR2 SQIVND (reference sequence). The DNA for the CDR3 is TGTGCCAGTAGTAAGGGCGGCACGAACACCGGGGAGCTGTTTTTT. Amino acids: CASSKGGTNTGELFF.

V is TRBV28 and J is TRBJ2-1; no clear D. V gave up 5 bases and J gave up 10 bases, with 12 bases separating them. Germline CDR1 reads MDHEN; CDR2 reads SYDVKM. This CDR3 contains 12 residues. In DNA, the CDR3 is TGTGCCAGCAGTCCTCCCACTGACGAGCAGTTCTTC. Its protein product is CASSPPTDEQFF.

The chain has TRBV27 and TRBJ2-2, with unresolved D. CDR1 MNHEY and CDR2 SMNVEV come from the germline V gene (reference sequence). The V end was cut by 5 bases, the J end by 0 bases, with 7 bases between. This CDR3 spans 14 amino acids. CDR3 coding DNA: TGTGCCAGCAGTAATCAGCCGAACACCGGGGAGCTGTTTTTT. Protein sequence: CASSNQPNTGELFF.